The 16 T cell receptor beta chains in this list originate from one sample, sequenced in a study of blood T cell repertoires in COVID-19. Only in-frame clones appear in the TCRdb table, and some are missing; sequencing was by immunoSEQ multiplex PCR. The sample has 150,000 to 200,000 clones, approximately 91% seen once. Sequences were obtained from peripheral blood. The source is a man aged 18 to 35 with COVID-19, enrolled during active disease.

The rearrangement links TRBV10-3 to TRBJ2-7, with TRBD2 identical over 9 bases. CDR1 and CDR2 from the germline V gene are ENHRY and SYGVKD. The trim removed 2 bases at V and 1 base at J, leaving 3 bases unmatched. CDR3 size: 15 residues. CDR3 protein: CAISEVAGASYEQYF. The CDR3 coding sequence is TGTGCCATCAGTGAGGTAGCGGGGGCATCCTACGAGCAGTACTTC.

The rearrangement links TRBV27 to TRBJ2-7, with 7 bases lining up with TRBD2. CDR1 and CDR2 (germline): MNHEY, SMNVEV (reference sequence). The CDR3 is made up of 15 amino acids. The J segment lost 0 bases and the V segment lost 8 bases, leaving 10 bases of the junction unmatched. The DNA of the CDR3 is TGTGCCAGCGGACCCTCACTAGCGTCCTCCTACGAGCAGTACTTC. Translated: CASGPSLASSYEQYF.

The chain recombines TRBV4-2 with TRBJ2-1, with 7 bases that match TRBD2. Losses at the gene ends were 0 bases for V and 7 bases for J; bases not matched to a gene: 0. Looked up from germline, CDR1 is LGHNA and CDR2 is YNFKEQ. The CDR3 consists of 13 residues. DNA for the CDR3: TGTGCCAGCAGCCAAGATAGCGGGAATGAGCAGTTCTTC. It specifies CASSQDSGNEQFF.

The rearrangement uses TRBV10-3 and TRBJ2-7, with 7 bases matching TRBD1. This CDR3 has 11 residues. Germline values: CDR1 ENHRY, CDR2 SYGVKD. The DNA for the CDR3 is TGTGCAACACAGGGACAGCAAGGGCAGTACTTC. Its translation is CATQGQQGQYF.

CDR3 in amino acids: CAALTDYTEAFF. The DNA for the CDR3 is TGTGCCGCCCTAACAGATTACACTGAAGCTTTCTTT. The genes are TRBV28 and TRBJ1-1, with D uncertain. This CDR3 is 12 amino acids long. Germline CDR1 MDHEN, CDR2 SYDVKM. V was pared by 11 bases and J by 3 bases, with 13 bases between.

V and J are TRBV13 and TRBJ2-1; D unclear. This CDR3 comprises 13 residues. V was trimmed by 0 bases and J by 6 bases, leaving 6 bases between them. Per the germline V gene, CDR1 is PRHDT and CDR2 is FYEKMQ (reference sequence). CDR3 region: CASSLGSANEQFF. The CDR3 nucleotides read TGTGCCAGCAGCTTAGGGAGCGCCAATGAGCAGTTCTTC. The full variable domain, with the rest looked up from reference TRBV13 and TRBJ2-1, is AAGVIQSPRHLIKEKRETATLKCYPIPRHDTVYWYQQGPGQDPQFLISFYEKMQSDKGSIPDRFSAQQFSDYHSELNMSSLELGDSALYFCASSLGSANEQFFGPGTRLTVL.

The CDR3, as DNA: TGTGCCATCCGCCGAGGGTACGAGCAGTACTTC. It specifies CAIRRGYEQYF. This chain links TRBV2 with TRBJ2-7, with D tentatively TRBD2 (5 bases). The CDR3 is 11 residues long. Germline V gene data show CDR1 as SNHLY and CDR2 as FYNNEI. Trimming stripped 10 bases from V and 4 bases from J, with 11 bases between.

The rearrangement links TRBV7-9 to TRBJ2-2; D gene unclear. The V end lost 4 bases, the J end lost 5 bases, and 8 bases lay between the germline ends. Germline V gene lookup returns CDR1 SEHNR and CDR2 FQNEAQ (reference sequence). The length of the CDR3 is 13 residues. The DNA for the CDR3 is TGTGCCAGCAGCTACCTTGAGACCGGGGAGCTGTTTTTT. Protein product: CASSYLETGELFF.

The V call is TRBV7-9, the J call TRBJ2-1; tentatively, D is TRBD2 (6 bases). V was pared by 4 bases and J by 0 bases, with 13 bases between. This CDR3 comprises 16 residues. The germline CDR1 and CDR2 sequences are SEHNR and FQNEAQ (reference sequence). The CDR3 here is CASSSAGWSSYNEQFF. DNA of the CDR3: TGTGCCAGCAGCTCAGCGGGTTGGAGCTCCTACAATGAGCAGTTCTTC.

V gene TRBV29-1 combines with J gene TRBJ1-1; TRBD1 is a possible D gene (6 bases). Per germline, CDR1 SQVTM and CDR2 ANQGSEA. V was cut by 3 bases and J by 1 base, with 6 bases left in between. CDR3 length equals 12 residues. The CDR3 spells CSVEGANTEAFF. The CDR3, as DNA: TGCAGCGTTGAGGGGGCGAACACTGAAGCTTTCTTT.

V usage is TRBV10-3 and J usage is TRBJ1-1; D unresolved. CDR3 length: 14 residues. V lost 6 bases to trimming and J lost 1 base, with 12 bases between them. Germline V gene data show CDR1 as ENHRY and CDR2 as SYGVKD. CDR3 residues: CAISESGGNTEAFF. The CDR3 DNA reads TGTGCCATCAGCGAGAGCGGTGGGAACACTGAAGCTTTCTTT.

A single count supports this clone. The gene calls are TRBV7-9 and TRBJ1-1; 7 bases match TRBD1. Germline trimming cut 0 bases from V and 7 bases from J; bases unmatched to any gene: 14. Germline CDR1 reads SEHNR; CDR2 reads FQNEAQ (reference sequence). This CDR3 is 17 amino acids long. The CDR3 bases are TGTGCCAGCAGCTTAGCGCAGGGGGGCCCGGCGGGGCGTGAAGCTTTCTTT. This gives the protein CASSLAQGGPAGREAFF.

On this clone itself: Other DNA variants within this sample encode the same CDR3. The rearrangement uses TRBV11-2 and TRBJ1-5; 8 bases line up with TRBD1. There are 14 residues in the CDR3. The V gene end was trimmed by 1 base and the J gene end by 4 bases; junction bases not matched to a gene: 0. The germline V gene has CDR1 SGHAT and CDR2 FQNNGV. The CDR3 region is CASSLGQGNQPQHF. The CDR3 region has the DNA TGTGCCAGCAGCTTAGGACAGGGGAATCAGCCCCAGCATTTT.

The rearrangement links TRBV7-3 to TRBJ2-1, with TRBD2 matching over 7 bases. The CDR3 spans 19 residues. Germline values: CDR1 SGHTA, CDR2 FQGTGA. The trim removed 2 bases at V and 0 bases at J, leaving 13 bases unmatched. CDR3 DNA sequence: TGTGCCAGCAGCTTAGCTGGACTAGGCCGAACCCTCTCCTACAATGAGCAGTTCTTC. Its protein product is CASSLAGLGRTLSYNEQFF. The entire variable domain, with the rest obtained from reference TRBV7-3 and TRBJ2-1, is as follows: GAGVSQTPSNKVTEKGKYVELRCDPISGHTALYWYRQSLGQGPEFLIYFQGTGAADDSGLPNDRFFAVRPEGSVSTLKIQRTERGDSAVYLCASSLAGLGRTLSYNEQFFGPGTRLTVL.

This chain links TRBV24-1 with TRBJ2-1; TRBD2 agrees at 8 bases. V was pared by 0 bases and J by 7 bases, with 7 bases of the junction left unmatched. CDR1 is KGHDR and CDR2 is SFDVKD in the germline V gene. The CDR3 spans 16 residues. CDR3 region: CATSDLRASGPNEQFF. In DNA, the CDR3 is TGTGCCACCAGTGATTTGCGGGCTAGCGGGCCGAATGAGCAGTTCTTC.

The chain uses TRBV7-3 and TRBJ2-7, with unresolved D. The germline V gene encodes CDR1 SGHTA and CDR2 FQGTGA. V was cut by 1 base and J by 3 bases, with 13 bases left in between. This CDR3 region has 15 residues. The CDR3 reads CASSLNGGSIYEQYF. CDR3 DNA: TGTGCCAGCAGCTTAAATGGCGGTTCTATCTACGAGCAGTACTTC.